This T cell receptor beta chain stems from a study of cytomegalovirus exposure and HLA in healthy donors. CDR3 length: 12 amino acids. The germline V gene encodes CDR1 SGHRS and CDR2 YFSETQ. Between the trimmed V and J ends, which lost 7 bases and 3 bases, there was a span of 8 bases. The primer mix had 60 Vbeta and 13 Jbeta primers. Sequencing was performed with immunoSEQ multiplex PCR; in TCRdb, only in-frame clones are kept and a portion is missing. In the table there are approximately 88,000 clones, 78% of which are singletons. The sequenced material came from PBMCs. The source of this sequence is a man between 18 and 29 years old in good health and CMV-seropositive. This chain connects TRBV5-1 to TRBJ2-1; D may be TRBD1 (6 bases). The CDR3 spells CASRDNYNEQFF. For the CDR3, the DNA is TGCGCCAGCCGGGACAACTACAATGAGCAGTTCTTC.